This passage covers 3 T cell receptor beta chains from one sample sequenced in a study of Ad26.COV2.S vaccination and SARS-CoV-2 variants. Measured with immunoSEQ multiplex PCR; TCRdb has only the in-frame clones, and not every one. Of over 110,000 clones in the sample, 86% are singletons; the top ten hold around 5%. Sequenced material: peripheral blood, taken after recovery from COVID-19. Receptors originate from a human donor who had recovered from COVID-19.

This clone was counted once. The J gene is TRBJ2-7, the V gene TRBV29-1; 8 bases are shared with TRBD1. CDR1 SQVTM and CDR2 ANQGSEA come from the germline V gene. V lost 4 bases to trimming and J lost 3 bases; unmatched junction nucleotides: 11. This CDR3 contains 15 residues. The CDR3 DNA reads TGCAGCGTTGTTTTCGGAACAGGGGGTTTCTACGAGCAGTACTTC. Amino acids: CSVVFGTGGFYEQYF.

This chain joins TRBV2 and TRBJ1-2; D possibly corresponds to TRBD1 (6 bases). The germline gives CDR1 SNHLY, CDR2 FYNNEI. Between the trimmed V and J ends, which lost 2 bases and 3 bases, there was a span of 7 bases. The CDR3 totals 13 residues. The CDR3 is CASSEYRDYGYTF. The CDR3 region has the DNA TGTGCCAGCAGTGAATACAGGGACTATGGCTACACCTTC.

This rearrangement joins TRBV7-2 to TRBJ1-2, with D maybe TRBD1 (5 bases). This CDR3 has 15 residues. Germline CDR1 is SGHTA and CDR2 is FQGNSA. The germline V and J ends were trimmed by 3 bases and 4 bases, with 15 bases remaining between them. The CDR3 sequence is CASSFSGTELYGYTF. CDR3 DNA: TGTGCCAGCAGCTTCTCAGGGACCGAACTCTATGGCTACACCTTC.